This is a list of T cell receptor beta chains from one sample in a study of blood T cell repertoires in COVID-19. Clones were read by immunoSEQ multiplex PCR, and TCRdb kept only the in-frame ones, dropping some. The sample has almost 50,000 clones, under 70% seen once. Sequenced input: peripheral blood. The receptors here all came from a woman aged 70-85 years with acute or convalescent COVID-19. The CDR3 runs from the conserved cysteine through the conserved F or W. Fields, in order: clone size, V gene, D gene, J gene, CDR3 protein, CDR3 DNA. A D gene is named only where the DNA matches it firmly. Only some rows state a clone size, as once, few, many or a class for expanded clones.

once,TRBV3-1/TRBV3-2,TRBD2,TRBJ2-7,CASSPRLAGVEEQYF,TGTGCCAGCAGCCCTCGACTAGCGGGAGTAGAGGAGCAGTACTTC
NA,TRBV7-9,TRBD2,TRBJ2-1,CASSYSGGAWNEQFF,TGTGCCAGCAGCTACAGCGGGGGGGCCTGGAATGAGCAGTTCTTC
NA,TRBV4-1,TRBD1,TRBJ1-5,CASSHSDRGLRNQPQHF,TGCGCCAGCAGCCACTCGGACAGGGGATTACGCAATCAGCCCCAGCATTTT
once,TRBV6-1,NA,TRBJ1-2,CASSEAETAYGYTF,TGTGCCAGCAGTGAAGCCGAGACAGCCTATGGCTACACCTTC
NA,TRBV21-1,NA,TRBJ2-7,CASSQEGWDRGLYEQYF,TGTGCCAGCAGCCAAGAGGGCTGGGACAGGGGGCTTTACGAGCAGTACTTC
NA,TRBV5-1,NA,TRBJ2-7,CASRRVSGYEQYF,TGCGCCAGCAGGAGGGTATCAGGCTACGAGCAGTACTTC
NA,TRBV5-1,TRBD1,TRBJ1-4,CASSTTGLSNEKLFF,TGCGCCAGCAGCACGACAGGGTTATCTAATGAAAAACTGTTTTTT
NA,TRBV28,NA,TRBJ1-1,CASSLFDTEAFF,TGTGCCAGCAGTTTATTCGACACTGAAGCTTTCTTT
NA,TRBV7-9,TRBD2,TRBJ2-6,CASSLPGLASSGANVLTF,TGTGCCAGCAGCTTACCGGGACTAGCGAGCTCTGGGGCCAACGTCCTGACTTTC
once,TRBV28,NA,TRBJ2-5,CASSLIGRQETQYF,TGTGCCAGCAGTTTAATCGGTAGACAAGAGACCCAGTACTTC
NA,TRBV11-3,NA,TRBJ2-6,CASSFTASSGANVLTF,TGTGCCAGCAGCTTCACCGCGAGCTCTGGGGCCAACGTCCTGACTTTC